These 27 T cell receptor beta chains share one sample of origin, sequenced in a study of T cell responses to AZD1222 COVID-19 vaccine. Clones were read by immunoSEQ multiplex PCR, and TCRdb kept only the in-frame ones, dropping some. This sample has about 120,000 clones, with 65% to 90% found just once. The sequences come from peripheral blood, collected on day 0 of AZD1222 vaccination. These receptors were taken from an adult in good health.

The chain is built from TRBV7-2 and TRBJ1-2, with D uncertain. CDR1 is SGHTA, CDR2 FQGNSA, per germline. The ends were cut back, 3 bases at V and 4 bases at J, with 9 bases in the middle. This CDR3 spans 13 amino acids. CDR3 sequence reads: CASSLGRLYGYTF. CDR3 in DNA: TGTGCCAGCAGCTTGGGCAGGCTCTATGGCTACACCTTC.

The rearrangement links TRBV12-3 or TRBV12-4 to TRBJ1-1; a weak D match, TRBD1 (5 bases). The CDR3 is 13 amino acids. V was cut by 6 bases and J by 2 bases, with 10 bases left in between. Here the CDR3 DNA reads TGTGCCAGCAGCCCCTGGGGCAACACTGAAGCTTTCTTT. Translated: CASSPWGNTEAFF.

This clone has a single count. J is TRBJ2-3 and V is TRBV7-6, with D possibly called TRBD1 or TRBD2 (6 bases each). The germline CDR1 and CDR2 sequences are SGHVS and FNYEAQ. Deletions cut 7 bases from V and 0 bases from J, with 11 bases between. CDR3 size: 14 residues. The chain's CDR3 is CASKGGPSTDTQYF. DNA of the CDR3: TGTGCCAGCAAGGGGGGTCCTAGCACAGATACGCAGTATTTT. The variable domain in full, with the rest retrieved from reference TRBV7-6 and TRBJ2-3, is GAGVSQSPRYKVTKRGQDVALRCDPISGHVSLYWYRQALGQGPEFLTYFNYEAQQDKSGLPNDRFSAERPEGSISTLTIQRTEQRDSAMYRCASKGGPSTDTQYFGPGTRLTVL.

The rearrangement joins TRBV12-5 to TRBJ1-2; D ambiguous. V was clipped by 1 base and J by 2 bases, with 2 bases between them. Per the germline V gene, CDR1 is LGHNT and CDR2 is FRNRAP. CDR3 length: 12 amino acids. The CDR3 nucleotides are TGTGCTAGTGGTTTGGACAACTATGGCTACACCTTC. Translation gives CASGLDNYGYTF.

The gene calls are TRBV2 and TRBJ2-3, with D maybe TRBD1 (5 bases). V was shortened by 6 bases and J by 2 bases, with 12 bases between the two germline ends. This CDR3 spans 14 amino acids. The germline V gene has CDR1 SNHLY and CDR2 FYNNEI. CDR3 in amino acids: CASSRTRFTDTQYF. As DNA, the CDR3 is TGTGCCAGCAGCCGGACAAGGTTCACAGATACGCAGTATTTT.

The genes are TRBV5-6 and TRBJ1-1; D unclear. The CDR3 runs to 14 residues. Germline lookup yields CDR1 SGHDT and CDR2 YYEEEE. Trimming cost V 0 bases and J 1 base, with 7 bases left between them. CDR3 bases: TGTGCCAGCAGCTTGGGGGTGCGGAACACTGAAGCTTTCTTT. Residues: CASSLGVRNTEAFF.

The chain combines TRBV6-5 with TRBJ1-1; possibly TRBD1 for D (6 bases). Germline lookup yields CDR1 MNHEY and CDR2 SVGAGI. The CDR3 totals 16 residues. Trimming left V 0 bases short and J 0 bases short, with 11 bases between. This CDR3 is CASSYSPGTLNTEAFF. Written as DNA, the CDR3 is TGTGCCAGCAGTTACTCACCGGGGACACTGAACACTGAAGCTTTCTTT.

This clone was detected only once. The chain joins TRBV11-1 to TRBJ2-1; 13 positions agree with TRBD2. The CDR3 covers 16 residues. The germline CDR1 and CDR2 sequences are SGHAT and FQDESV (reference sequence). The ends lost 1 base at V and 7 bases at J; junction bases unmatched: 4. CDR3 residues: CASSLETSGRLNEQFF. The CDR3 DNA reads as TGTGCCAGCAGCTTAGAGACTAGCGGGAGGCTGAATGAGCAGTTCTTC.

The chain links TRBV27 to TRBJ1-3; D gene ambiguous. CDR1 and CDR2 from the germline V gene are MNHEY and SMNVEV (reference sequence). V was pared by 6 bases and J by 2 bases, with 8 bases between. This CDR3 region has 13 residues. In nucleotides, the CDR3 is TGTGCCAGCAGGCGGACTGCTGGAAACACCATATATTTT. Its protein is CASRRTAGNTIYF.

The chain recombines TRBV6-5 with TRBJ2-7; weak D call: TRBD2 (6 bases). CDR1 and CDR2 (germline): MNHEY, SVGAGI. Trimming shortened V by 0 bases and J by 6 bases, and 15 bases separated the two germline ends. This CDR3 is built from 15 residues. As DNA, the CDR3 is TGTGCCAGCAGTTACTCGGGGGGTCCGGGTTTCGAGCAGTACTTC. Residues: CASSYSGGPGFEQYF.

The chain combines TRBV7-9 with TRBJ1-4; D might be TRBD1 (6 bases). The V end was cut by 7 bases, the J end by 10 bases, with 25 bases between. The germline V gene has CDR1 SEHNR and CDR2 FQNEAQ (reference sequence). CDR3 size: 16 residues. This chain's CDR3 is CASTRGPGQPLGKLFF. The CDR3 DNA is TGTGCCAGCACCCGAGGGCCGGGACAACCCCTAGGAAAACTGTTTTTT.

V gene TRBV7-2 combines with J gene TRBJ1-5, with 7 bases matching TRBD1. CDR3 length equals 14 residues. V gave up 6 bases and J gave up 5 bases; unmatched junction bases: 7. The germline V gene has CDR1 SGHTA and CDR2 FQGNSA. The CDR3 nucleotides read TGTGCCAGCAGAATAGACACAGGGGATCAGCCCCAGCATTTT. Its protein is CASRIDTGDQPQHF. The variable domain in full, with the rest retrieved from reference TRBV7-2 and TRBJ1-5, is GAGVSQSPSNKVTEKGKDVELRCDPISGHTALYWYRQSLGQGLEFLIYFQGNSAPDKSGLPSDRFSAERTGGSVSTLTIQRTQQEDSAVYLCASRIDTGDQPQHFGDGTRLSIL.

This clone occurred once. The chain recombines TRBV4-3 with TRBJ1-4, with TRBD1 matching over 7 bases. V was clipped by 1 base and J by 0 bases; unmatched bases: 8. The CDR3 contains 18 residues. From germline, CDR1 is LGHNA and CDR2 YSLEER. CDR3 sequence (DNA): TGCGCCAGCAGCCAAGGACAGGGTGGGGGATCAACTAATGAAAAACTGTTTTTT. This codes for CASSQGQGGGSTNEKLFF.

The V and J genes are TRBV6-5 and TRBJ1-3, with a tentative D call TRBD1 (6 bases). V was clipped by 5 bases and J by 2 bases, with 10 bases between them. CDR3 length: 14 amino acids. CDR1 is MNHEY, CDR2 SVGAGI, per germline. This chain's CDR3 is CASSTGLAGNTIYF. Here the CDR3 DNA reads TGTGCCAGCAGTACAGGGTTAGCTGGAAACACCATATATTTT.

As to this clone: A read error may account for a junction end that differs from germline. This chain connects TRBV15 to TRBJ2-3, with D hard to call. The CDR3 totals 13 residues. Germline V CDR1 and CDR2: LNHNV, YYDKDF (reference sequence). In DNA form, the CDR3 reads TGTGCCACCAGCCGAGACTGGGCAGATACGCAGTATTTT. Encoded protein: CATSRDWADTQYF.

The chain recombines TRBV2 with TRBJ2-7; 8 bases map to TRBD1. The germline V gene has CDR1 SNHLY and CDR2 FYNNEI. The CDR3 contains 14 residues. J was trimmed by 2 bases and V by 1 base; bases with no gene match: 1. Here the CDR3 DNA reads TGTGCCAGCAGTGAAGGGGACAGGACCTACGAGCAGTACTTC. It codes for CASSEGDRTYEQYF.

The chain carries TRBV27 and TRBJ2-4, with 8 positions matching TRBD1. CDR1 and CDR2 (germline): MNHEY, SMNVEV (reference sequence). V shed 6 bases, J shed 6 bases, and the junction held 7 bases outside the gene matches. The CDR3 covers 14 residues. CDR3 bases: TGTGCCAGCAGACTAGACAGGGGAGGAAACATTCAGTACTTC. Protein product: CASRLDRGGNIQYF.

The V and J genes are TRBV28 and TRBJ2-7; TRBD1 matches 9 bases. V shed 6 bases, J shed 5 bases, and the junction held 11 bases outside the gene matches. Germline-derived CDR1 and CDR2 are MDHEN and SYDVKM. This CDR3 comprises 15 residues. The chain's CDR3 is CASSPGDRVWDEQYF. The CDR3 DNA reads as TGTGCCAGCAGCCCGGGGGACAGGGTATGGGACGAGCAGTACTTC.

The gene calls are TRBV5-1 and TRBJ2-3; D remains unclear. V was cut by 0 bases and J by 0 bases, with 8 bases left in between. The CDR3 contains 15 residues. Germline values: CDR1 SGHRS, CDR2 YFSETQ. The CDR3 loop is CASSLDGTSTDTQYF. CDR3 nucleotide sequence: TGCGCCAGCAGCTTGGACGGAACTAGCACAGATACGCAGTATTTT.

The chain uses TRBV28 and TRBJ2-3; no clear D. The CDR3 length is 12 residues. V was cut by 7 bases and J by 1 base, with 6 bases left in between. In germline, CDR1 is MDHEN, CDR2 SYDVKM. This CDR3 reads CASTSGTDTQYF. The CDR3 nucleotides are TGTGCCAGCACCAGCGGCACAGATACGCAGTATTTT. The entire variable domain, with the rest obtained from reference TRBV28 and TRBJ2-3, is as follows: DVKVTQSSRYLVKRTGEKVFLECVQDMDHENMFWYRQDPGLGLRLIYFSYDVKMKEKGDIPEGYSVSREKKERFSLILESASTNQTSMYLCASTSGTDTQYFGPGTRLTVL.

The CDR3 nucleotides read TGCGCCAGCAGTGATATCGGGTCCGAGCAGTACTTC. Residues: CASSDIGSEQYF. This chain connects TRBV10-2 to TRBJ2-7; D gene unclear. The germline V and J ends were trimmed by 3 bases and 6 bases, with 9 bases remaining between them. The germline V gene has CDR1 WSHSY and CDR2 SAAADI. The CDR3 totals 12 residues.

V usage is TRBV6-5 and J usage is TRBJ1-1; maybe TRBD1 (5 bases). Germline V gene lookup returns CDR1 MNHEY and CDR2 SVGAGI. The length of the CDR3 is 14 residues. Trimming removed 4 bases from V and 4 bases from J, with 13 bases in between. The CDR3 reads CASSFWGASTEAFF. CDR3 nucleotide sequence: TGTGCCAGCAGTTTCTGGGGCGCGAGCACTGAAGCTTTCTTT.

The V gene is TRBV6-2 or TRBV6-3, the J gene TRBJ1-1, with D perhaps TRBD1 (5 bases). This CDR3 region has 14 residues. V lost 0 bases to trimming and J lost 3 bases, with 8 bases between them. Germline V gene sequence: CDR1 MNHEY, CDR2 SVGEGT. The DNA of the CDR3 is TGTGCCAGCAGTTACTCAGGGGCAGACACTGAAGCTTTCTTT. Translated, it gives CASSYSGADTEAFF.

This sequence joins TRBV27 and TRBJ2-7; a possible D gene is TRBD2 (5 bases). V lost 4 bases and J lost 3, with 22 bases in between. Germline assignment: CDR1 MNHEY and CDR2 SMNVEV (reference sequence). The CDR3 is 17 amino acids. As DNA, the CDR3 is TGTGCCAGCAGTTATCTTAAGCCCCGCATCCGGGGCTACGAGCAGTACTTC. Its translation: CASSYLKPRIRGYEQYF.

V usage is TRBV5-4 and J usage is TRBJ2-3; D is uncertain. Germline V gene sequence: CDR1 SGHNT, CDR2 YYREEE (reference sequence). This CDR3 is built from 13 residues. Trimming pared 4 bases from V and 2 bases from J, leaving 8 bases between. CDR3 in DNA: TGTGCCAGCAGCCCTCAGAACACAGATACGCAGTATTTT. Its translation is CASSPQNTDTQYF.

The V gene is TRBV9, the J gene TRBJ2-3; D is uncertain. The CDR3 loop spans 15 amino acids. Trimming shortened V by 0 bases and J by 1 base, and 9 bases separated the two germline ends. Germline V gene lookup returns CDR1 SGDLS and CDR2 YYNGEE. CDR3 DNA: TGTGCCAGCAGCGTAGGTGAAGCGCGCACAGATACGCAGTATTTT. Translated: CASSVGEARTDTQYF.

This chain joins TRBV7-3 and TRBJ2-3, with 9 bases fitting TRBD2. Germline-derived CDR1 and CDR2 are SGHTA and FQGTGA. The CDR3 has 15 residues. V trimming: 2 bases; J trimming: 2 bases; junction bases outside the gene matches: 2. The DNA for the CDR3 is TGTGCCAGCAGCTTACCTAGCGGGAACACAGATACGCAGTATTTT. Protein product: CASSLPSGNTDTQYF.